This TCR beta chain was profiled in a study of Graves' ophthalmopathy and Graves' hyperthyroidism. Findings and caveats of the study: The 13-signature model separated ophthalmopathy from stable hyperthyroidism at roughly 90% sensitivity and around 81% specificity.

RNA transcripts provided the template for amplifying TCR beta CDR3 regions. After a first-round RT-PCR with HTBI primers, a second-round multiplex PCR was run. TCRdb called the multiplex PCR reads again in MiXCR, with one record for every CDR3 protein. The sample has 350,000 or so distinct CDR3 sequences, 17% seen once. No donor had other autoimmune disease, uncontrolled infection, pregnancy or lactation. This clonotype came up many times. Its target is not known. The CDR3 spans 18 residues. Per the germline V gene, CDR1 is DFQATT and CDR2 is SNEGSKA (reference sequence). J lost 4 bases, V lost 0 bases, and 12 bases had no gene match.

The genes are TRBV20-1 and TRBJ1-5; 10 nucleotides align to TRBD1. This sequence was found in an adult man with Graves' ophthalmopathy. The sample was peripheral blood. This chain's CDR3 is CSARDMDRGLNANQPQHF. The DNA of the CDR3 is TGCAGTGCTAGAGATATGGACAGGGGGTTGAATGCAAATCAGCCCCAGCATTTT.